A selection of T cell receptor beta chains follows, all from one sample in a study of blood T cell repertoires in COVID-19. Using immunoSEQ multiplex PCR, the repertoire was profiled, and TCRdb retains in-frame clones only, with some absent. The sample has 100,000 to 150,000 clones; approximately 82% are singletons. The sequenced sample was peripheral blood. These receptors all stem from a man aged 35 to 55 with active or convalescent COVID-19. The CDR3 runs from the conserved cysteine through the conserved F or W. The order of the fields is D gene, clone size, V gene, J gene, CDR3 DNA, CDR3 protein. D genes are given only for firm matches. Not every row has a clone size; where given, it reads once, few, many or a size class.

d_gene: TRBD1
abundance: NA
v_gene: TRBV7-2
j_gene: TRBJ1-4
CDR3nt: TGTGCCAGCAGCCAGATACAGGGGTGGGGTGAAAAACTGTTTTTT
CDR3aa: CASSQIQGWGEKLFF

d_gene: TRBD2
abundance: few
v_gene: TRBV7-9
j_gene: TRBJ2-5
CDR3nt: TGTGCCAGCAGAGGGGAGGCGGGGGAGAGAGGGATCCAGTACTTC
CDR3aa: CASRGEAGERGIQYF

d_gene: TRBD2
abundance: NA
v_gene: TRBV13
j_gene: TRBJ2-3
CDR3nt: TGTGCCAGCAGCTTAGTCGGCCTAGCGGGGGTTTTGGATACGCAGTATTTT
CDR3aa: CASSLVGLAGVLDTQYF

d_gene: NA
abundance: NA
v_gene: TRBV6-1
j_gene: TRBJ1-1
CDR3nt: TGTGCCAGCAGACAACCCAACACTGAAGCTTTCTTT
CDR3aa: CASRQPNTEAFF

d_gene: NA
abundance: NA
v_gene: TRBV6-5
j_gene: TRBJ2-7
CDR3nt: TGTGCCAGCAGTTACGGCCGCGGGCGGAGCTACGAGCAGTACTTC
CDR3aa: CASSYGRGRSYEQYF

d_gene: TRBD1
abundance: NA
v_gene: TRBV18
j_gene: TRBJ1-1
CDR3nt: TGTGCCAGCTCACGGGGACAGCACACTGAAGCTTTCTTT
CDR3aa: CASSRGQHTEAFF

d_gene: TRBD1
abundance: NA
v_gene: TRBV27
j_gene: TRBJ1-4
CDR3nt: TGTGCCAGCAGTAAGAGGACAGGGGTAACTAATGAAAAACTGTTTTTT
CDR3aa: CASSKRTGVTNEKLFF

d_gene: NA
abundance: NA
v_gene: TRBV11-1
j_gene: TRBJ1-1
CDR3nt: TGTGCCAGCAGCCCCCAAGGGGTCACTGAAGCTTTCTTT
CDR3aa: CASSPQGVTEAFF

d_gene: TRBD2
abundance: NA
v_gene: TRBV5-1
j_gene: TRBJ2-1
CDR3nt: TGCGCCAGCAGCTTGATGGTGGCGGGGGGGAACAATGAGCAGTTCTTC
CDR3aa: CASSLMVAGGNNEQFF

d_gene: NA
abundance: NA
v_gene: TRBV6-2/TRBV6-3
j_gene: TRBJ1-1
CDR3nt: TGTGCCAGCAGTACCCCAATGCGGCCTGCCAACACTGAAGCTTTCTTT
CDR3aa: CASSTPMRPANTEAFF

d_gene: NA
abundance: NA
v_gene: TRBV12-5
j_gene: TRBJ2-6
CDR3nt: TGTGCTAGTGGTCCTCCGACAGGCTCTGGGGCCAACGTCCTGACTTTC
CDR3aa: CASGPPTGSGANVLTF

d_gene: NA
abundance: few
v_gene: TRBV30
j_gene: TRBJ2-1
CDR3nt: TGTGCCTCCACGCGATACAATGAGCAGTTCTTC
CDR3aa: CASTRYNEQFF

d_gene: TRBD1
abundance: once
v_gene: TRBV6-5
j_gene: TRBJ2-5
CDR3nt: TGTGCCAGCAGTTATTCCGGACAGGGAATAGGAGAGACCCAGTACTTC
CDR3aa: CASSYSGQGIGETQYF

d_gene: TRBD1
abundance: NA
v_gene: TRBV15
j_gene: TRBJ1-2
CDR3nt: TGTGCCACCAGCAGGGACACCGGGACAGGGCGCGGCTACACCTTC
CDR3aa: CATSRDTGTGRGYTF

d_gene: TRBD1
abundance: NA
v_gene: TRBV5-1
j_gene: TRBJ2-3
CDR3nt: TGCGCCAGCAGCCCCCGGGACAGGGAAACAGATACGCAGTATTTT
CDR3aa: CASSPRDRETDTQYF

d_gene: NA
abundance: NA
v_gene: TRBV12-5
j_gene: TRBJ2-5
CDR3nt: TGTGCTAGTGGTTTGGCAGGTATTCCAGAGACCCAGTACTTC
CDR3aa: CASGLAGIPETQYF

d_gene: NA
abundance: NA
v_gene: TRBV24-1
j_gene: TRBJ2-1
CDR3nt: TGTGCCACCAGTGATCCCGGAGGGGTCGATGAGCAGTTCTTC
CDR3aa: CATSDPGGVDEQFF

d_gene: NA
abundance: NA
v_gene: TRBV3-1/TRBV3-2
j_gene: TRBJ1-1
CDR3nt: TGTGCCAGCAGAAAGAGCGGGGGGCAGGGTACTGAAGCTTTCTTT
CDR3aa: CASRKSGGQGTEAFF

d_gene: NA
abundance: NA
v_gene: TRBV19
j_gene: TRBJ1-4
CDR3nt: TGTGCCAGTAGTATAGCCCGGGGGAGTGGGGTAGTTGAAAAACTGTTTTTT
CDR3aa: CASSIARGSGVVEKLFF

d_gene: NA
abundance: NA
v_gene: TRBV7-9
j_gene: TRBJ1-2
CDR3nt: TGTGCCAGCAGCTTAGCCCGACAGGAGTTTAACTATGGCTACACCTTC
CDR3aa: CASSLARQEFNYGYTF

d_gene: TRBD2
abundance: NA
v_gene: TRBV18
j_gene: TRBJ2-7
CDR3nt: TGTGCCAGCTCACCACCGGGACTAGCGGGGGGCCTCTACGAGCAGTACTTC
CDR3aa: CASSPPGLAGGLYEQYF

d_gene: NA
abundance: NA
v_gene: TRBV27
j_gene: TRBJ1-1
CDR3nt: TGTGCCAGCAGTTTTGGTCGCACAGTGAACACTGAAGCTTTCTTT
CDR3aa: CASSFGRTVNTEAFF

d_gene: NA
abundance: NA
v_gene: TRBV12-5
j_gene: TRBJ2-7
CDR3nt: TGTGCTAGTGCCTTGGGTGTCAGGGACTACGAGCAGTACTTC
CDR3aa: CASALGVRDYEQYF

d_gene: NA
abundance: many
v_gene: TRBV5-1
j_gene: TRBJ2-5
CDR3nt: TGCGCCAGCACCATTCAAGGGGGTGGCTTGGAGACCCAGTACTTC
CDR3aa: CASTIQGGGLETQYF

d_gene: TRBD1
abundance: few
v_gene: TRBV7-2
j_gene: TRBJ1-5
CDR3nt: TGTGCCAGCAGCTTAGCGGGAACAGGGGGCGCGGGCAATCAGCCCCAGCATTTT
CDR3aa: CASSLAGTGGAGNQPQHF

d_gene: NA
abundance: once
v_gene: TRBV9
j_gene: TRBJ1-4
CDR3nt: TGTGCCAGCAGCGCTCGGACAGAAGTAGGTGAAAAACTGTTTTTT
CDR3aa: CASSARTEVGEKLFF

d_gene: NA
abundance: NA
v_gene: TRBV29-1
j_gene: TRBJ1-4
CDR3nt: TGCAGCGTTGTATTCAGGCTTGCAACTAATGAAAAACTGTTTTTT
CDR3aa: CSVVFRLATNEKLFF

d_gene: NA
abundance: many
v_gene: TRBV5-3
j_gene: TRBJ1-6
CDR3nt: TGTGCCAGAAGCCAAACGGGGACCTATAATTCACCCCTCCACTTT
CDR3aa: CARSQTGTYNSPLHF

d_gene: NA
abundance: once
v_gene: TRBV11-1
j_gene: TRBJ1-2
CDR3nt: TGTGCCAGCAGCCAGGAGGCCGGCTATGGCTACACCTTC
CDR3aa: CASSQEAGYGYTF